Listed here are 11 T cell receptor beta chains from one sample, sequenced in a study of blood T cell repertoires in COVID-19. Libraries were prepared by immunoSEQ multiplex PCR; TCRdb keeps only in-frame clonotypes and omits some of them. The table lists over 300,000 clones, nearly 90% of them singletons. Material for sequencing was peripheral blood. All receptors come from a man between 18 and 29 years old with active or convalescent COVID-19.

For the CDR3, the DNA is TGTGCCAGCAGCCAAGAATTCGGGAGCCCTGGCTACACCTTC. This sequence encodes CASSQEFGSPGYTF. This chain joins TRBV4-2 and TRBJ1-2, with no clear D. This CDR3 region has 14 residues. Germline loops: CDR1 LGHNA, CDR2 YNFKEQ. V was cut by 0 bases and J by 7 bases, with 12 bases left in between.

J is TRBJ1-1 and V is TRBV25-1, with D possibly matching TRBD1 (5 bases). Trimming took 5 bases from V and 0 from J, leaving 7 bases between them. The CDR3 spans 13 residues. Germline assignment: CDR1 MGHDK and CDR2 SYGVNS. The CDR3 sequence is CASSWGLNTEAFF. In nucleotides, the CDR3 is TGTGCCAGCAGTTGGGGCCTGAACACTGAAGCTTTCTTT. Full variable domain (rest looked up from reference TRBV25-1 and TRBJ1-1): EADIYQTPRYLVIGTGKKITLECSQTMGHDKMYWYQQDPGMELHLIHYSYGVNSTEKGDLSSESTVSRIRTEHFPLTLESARPSHTSQYLCASSWGLNTEAFFGQGTRLTVV.

This chain joins TRBV7-9 and TRBJ2-5; D call uncertain. Germline V gene data show CDR1 as SEHNR and CDR2 as FQNEAQ (reference sequence). This CDR3 is 11 amino acids long. Deletions cut 3 bases from V and 9 bases from J, with 8 bases between. CDR3 sequence reads: CASSFLRPQYF. For the CDR3, the DNA is TGTGCCAGCAGCTTTCTCAGGCCCCAGTACTTC.

This chain links TRBV21-1 with TRBJ2-7; TRBD2, as called in the table, went unchecked against the DNA. TRBV21-1 is a pseudogene locus. CDR3 length: 17 amino acids. The CDR3 DNA sequence: TGTGCCAGCAGACAAAGTGGGGTCGGGCGGGATTTCTACGAGCAGTACTTC. It yields the protein CASRQSGVGRDFYEQYF.

The chain links TRBV7-3 to TRBJ1-2; 11 bases agree with TRBD1. Germline trimming cut 5 bases from V and 7 bases from J; bases unmatched to any gene: 6. Per germline, CDR1 SGHTA and CDR2 FQGTGA. The CDR3 is 14 residues long. The CDR3 DNA reads as TGTGCCAGCAGCGAGGACAGGGGGCTTAGTGGCTACACCTTC. As protein: CASSEDRGLSGYTF. The full variable domain, with the rest looked up from reference TRBV7-3 and TRBJ1-2, is GAGVSQTPSNKVTEKGKYVELRCDPISGHTALYWYRQSLGQGPEFLIYFQGTGAADDSGLPNDRFFAVRPEGSVSTLKIQRTERGDSAVYLCASSEDRGLSGYTFGSGTRLTVV.

Remarks on this clone: One junction end does not reproduce the germline sequence, and a read error may be involved. The chain links TRBV28 to TRBJ2-6; D may be TRBD1 (5 bases). Per the germline V gene, CDR1 is MDHEN and CDR2 is SYDVKM. This CDR3 has 16 amino acids. CDR3 protein: CASSFMWGSGANVLTF. The CDR3 DNA follows: TGTGCCAGCAGTTTTATGTGGGGCTCTGGGGCCAACGTGCTGACTTTC.

V gene TRBV27 combines with J gene TRBJ2-7; 8 nucleotides align to TRBD2. The J segment lost 3 bases and the V segment lost 5 bases, leaving 6 bases of the junction unmatched. The CDR3 covers 14 residues. The germline V gene has CDR1 MNHEY and CDR2 SMNVEV (reference sequence). The chain's CDR3 is CASSNPGLVYEQYF. The CDR3 DNA follows: TGTGCCAGCAGTAACCCGGGACTAGTCTACGAGCAGTACTTC.

The chain links TRBV3-1 (or the pseudogene TRBV3-2) to TRBJ2-1, with D perhaps matching TRBD2 (6 bases). V was trimmed by 4 bases and J by 6 bases, leaving 19 bases between them. The CDR3 has 16 amino acids. Per the germline V gene, CDR1 is LGHDT and CDR2 is YNNKEL (reference sequence). CDR3 amino acids: CASSRFVAGPLNEQFF. As DNA, the CDR3 is TGTGCCAGCAGCCGATTCGTGGCGGGACCTCTCAATGAGCAGTTCTTC.

V gene TRBV9 combines with J gene TRBJ1-4, with 7 bases that match TRBD1. The CDR3 sequence is 17 residues long. With 4 bases clipped from V and 7 bases from J, the junction kept 16 bases outside the gene matches. In germline, CDR1 is SGDLS, CDR2 YYNGEE. As DNA, the CDR3 is TGTGCCAGCAGCTTAAAGACAGGGCACCCCGGATCTGAAAAACTGTTTTTT. Its translation: CASSLKTGHPGSEKLFF.

CDR3 loop: CASSLGRSDEQYF. The CDR3 DNA reads TGTGCCAGCAGTTTAGGGCGCTCTGACGAGCAGTACTTC. V usage is TRBV27 and J usage is TRBJ2-7; D is unclear. This CDR3 spans 13 amino acids. CDR1 is MNHEY and CDR2 is SMNVEV in the germline V gene (reference sequence). The ends were cut back, 2 bases at V and 5 bases at J, with 10 bases in the middle.

The J gene is TRBJ1-1, the V gene TRBV6-5, with D possibly being TRBD1 (5 bases). V was clipped by 7 bases and J by 3 bases, with 12 bases between them. Germline V CDR1 and CDR2: MNHEY, SVGAGI. The CDR3 contains 13 residues. The CDR3 protein is CASNRRGDTEAFF. DNA of the CDR3: TGTGCCAGCAACCGGCGGGGGGACACTGAAGCTTTCTTT.